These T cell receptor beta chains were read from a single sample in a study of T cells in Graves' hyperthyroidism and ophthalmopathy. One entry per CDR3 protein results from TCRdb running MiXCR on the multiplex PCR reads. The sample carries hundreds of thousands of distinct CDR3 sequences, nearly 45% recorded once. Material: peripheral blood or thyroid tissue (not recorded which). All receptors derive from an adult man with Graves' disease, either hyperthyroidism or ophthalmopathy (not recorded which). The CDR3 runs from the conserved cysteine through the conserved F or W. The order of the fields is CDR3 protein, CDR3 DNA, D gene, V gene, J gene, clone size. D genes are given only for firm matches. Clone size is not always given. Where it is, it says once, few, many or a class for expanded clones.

CDR3: CASSLGLEVTQYF; DNA: TGTGCCAGCAGCTTAGGCCTAGAGGTGACCCAGTACTTC; D: -; V: TRBV7-9; J: TRBJ2-5; size: many
CDR3: CASRGGKETQYF; DNA: TGTGCCAGCAGGGGCGGTAAAGAGACCCAGTACTTC; D: -; V: TRBV6-5; J: TRBJ2-5; size: -
CDR3: CSARAGRGGGYTF; DNA: TGCAGTGCTAGAGCCGGCAGGGGCGGCGGCTACACCTTC; D: -; V: TRBV20-1; J: TRBJ1-2; size: few
CDR3: CAGGQVVEAFF; DNA: TGTGCCGGGGGACAGGTGGTTGAAGCTTTCTTT; D: TRBD1; V: TRBV2; J: TRBJ1-1; size: -
CDR3: CASSGGRENQPQHF; DNA: TGTGCCAGCAGCGGAGGACGGGAGAATCAGCCCCAGCATTTT; D: -; V: TRBV9; J: TRBJ1-5; size: many
CDR3: CASSHAGSYEQYF; DNA: TGCGCCAGCAGCCACGCGGGGTCCTACGAGCAGTACTTC; D: -; V: TRBV4-1; J: TRBJ2-7; size: -
CDR3: CASSDPEWYF; DNA: TGTGCCAGCAGTGATCCGGAGTGGTACTTC; D: -; V: TRBV2; J: TRBJ2-7; size: -
CDR3: CSARDIQGLADNEQFF; DNA: TGCAGTGCTAGAGATATTCAGGGACTAGCGGACAATGAGCAGTTCTTC; D: TRBD2; V: TRBV20-1; J: TRBJ2-1; size: -
CDR3: CASTRSQGVNTEAFF; DNA: TGTGCCAGTACCCGATCCCAGGGAGTGAACACTGAAGCTTTCTTT; D: -; V: TRBV19; J: TRBJ1-1; size: -
CDR3: CSVWTGGVGGKLFF; DNA: TGCAGCGTTTGGACAGGGGGCGTCGGGGGAAAACTGTTTTTT; D: TRBD1; V: TRBV29-1; J: TRBJ1-4; size: -
CDR3: CASSQSPDTEAFF; DNA: TGTGCCAGCAGCCAATCGCCTGACACTGAAGCTTTCTTT; D: -; V: TRBV3-1; J: TRBJ1-1; size: few
CDR3: CAISAMGRREQETQYF; DNA: TGTGCCATCAGTGCTATGGGTCGGAGGGAACAAGAGACCCAGTACTTC; D: -; V: TRBV10-3; J: TRBJ2-5; size: -
CDR3: CASPTGGPINEKLFF; DNA: TGTGCCAGCCCCACAGGGGGCCCGATTAATGAAAAACTGTTTTTT; D: TRBD1; V: TRBV7-8; J: TRBJ1-4; size: once
CDR3: CASSLVPGNEQYF; DNA: TGTGCCAGCAGCTTAGTCCCGGGTAACGAGCAGTACTTC; D: -; V: TRBV7-9; J: TRBJ2-7; size: -
CDR3: CAWSPGQGDYGYTF; DNA: TGTGCCTGGAGTCCGGGACAGGGCGACTATGGCTACACCTTC; D: TRBD1; V: TRBV7-8; J: TRBJ1-2; size: few
CDR3: CSVDPGQGGTEAFF; DNA: TGCAGCGTTGATCCGGGACAGGGTGGCACTGAAGCTTTCTTT; D: TRBD1; V: TRBV29-1; J: TRBJ1-1; size: many
CDR3: CASSATESSYNSPLHF; DNA: TGTGCCAGCAGCGCGACTGAAAGCTCCTATAATTCACCCCTCCACTTT; D: -; V: TRBV7-8; J: TRBJ1-6; size: few
CDR3: CASSEQGAGTEAFF; DNA: TGTGCCAGCAGTGAACAGGGGGCCGGCACTGAAGCTTTCTTT; D: TRBD1; V: TRBV25-1; J: TRBJ1-1; size: many
CDR3: CASSSSTGYNEKLFF; DNA: TGTGCCAGCAGTTCCTCGACAGGCTATAATGAAAAACTGTTTTTT; D: -; V: TRBV12-3/TRBV12-4; J: TRBJ1-4; size: -
CDR3: CASSQGTGGGQPQHF; DNA: TGTGCCAGCAGCCAAGGGACAGGGGGCGGTCAGCCCCAGCATTTT; D: TRBD1; V: TRBV4-2; J: TRBJ1-5; size: -
CDR3: CARQGTNEKLFF; DNA: TGTGCCAGGCAGGGAACTAATGAAAAACTGTTTTTT; D: -; V: TRBV6-1; J: TRBJ1-4; size: -
CDR3: CASSQVAGNYGYTF; DNA: TGTGCCAGCAGCCAAGTGGCAGGGAACTATGGCTACACCTTC; D: -; V: TRBV14; J: TRBJ1-2; size: many
CDR3: CASSFFSGAQETQYF; DNA: TGTGCCAGCAGTTTTTTTAGCGGGGCACAAGAGACCCAGTACTTC; D: TRBD2; V: TRBV12-3/TRBV12-4; J: TRBJ2-5; size: once
CDR3: CSVGRLAGGEKLFF; DNA: TGCAGCGTTGGGAGACTAGCGGGAGGCGAAAAACTGTTTTTT; D: -; V: TRBV29-1; J: TRBJ1-4; size: -
CDR3: CASRLAPGSYEQYF; DNA: TGTGCCAGCAGACTAGCGCCGGGCTCCTACGAGCAGTACTTC; D: TRBD2; V: TRBV7-9; J: TRBJ2-7; size: many
CDR3: CASRPGTPGNTIYF; DNA: TGTGCCAGCAGACCCGGGACACCTGGAAACACCATATATTTT; D: -; V: TRBV7-8; J: TRBJ1-3; size: many
CDR3: CASSFAGGTQYF; DNA: TGTGCCAGCAGCTTCGCAGGGGGGACCCAGTACTTC; D: TRBD1; V: TRBV7-8; J: TRBJ2-5; size: many
CDR3: CSASPAGIGYTF; DNA: TGCAGTGCTAGTCCCGCAGGGATAGGCTACACCTTC; D: -; V: TRBV20-1; J: TRBJ1-2; size: many
CDR3: CASSLGGDHYGYTF; DNA: TGTGCCAGCAGTTTAGGAGGGGATCACTACGGCTACACCTTC; D: -; V: TRBV12-3/TRBV12-4; J: TRBJ1-2; size: few
CDR3: CASSLGRTTYGYTF; DNA: TGTGCCAGCAGTTTAGGACGCACAACCTATGGCTACACCTTC; D: -; V: TRBV7-9; J: TRBJ1-2; size: -
CDR3: CASSTPEPQHF; DNA: TGTGCCAGTAGTACACCTGAGCCCCAGCATTTT; D: -; V: TRBV19; J: TRBJ1-5; size: few
CDR3: CASSLRASWTGELFF; DNA: TGTGCCAGCAGTTTACGCGCCTCGTGGACCGGGGAGCTGTTTTTT; D: -; V: TRBV12-3/TRBV12-4; J: TRBJ2-2; size: -
CDR3: CATSRESVLEFNGYTF; DNA: TGTGCCACCAGCAGAGAGAGTGTATTGGAATTTAATGGCTACACCTTC; D: -; V: TRBV15; J: TRBJ1-2; size: few
CDR3: CASRTDKRIYSNQPQHF; DNA: TGCGCCAGCAGAACAGACAAACGAATTTATAGCAATCAGCCCCAGCATTTT; D: -; V: TRBV10-1; J: TRBJ1-5; size: -
CDR3: CASQNGWGTEAFF; DNA: TGTGCCAGCCAGAACGGATGGGGCACTGAAGCTTTCTTT; D: -; V: TRBV12-3/TRBV12-4; J: TRBJ1-1; size: many
CDR3: CSASRRGTSLTYEQYF; DNA: TGCAGTGCTTCACGACGCGGGACTAGCCTTACCTACGAGCAGTACTTC; D: TRBD2; V: TRBV20-1; J: TRBJ2-7; size: once
CDR3: CASSLVGEGDNSPLHF; DNA: TGTGCCAGCAGCTTAGTTGGAGAGGGGGACAATTCACCCCTCCACTTT; D: -; V: TRBV7-8; J: TRBJ1-6; size: once
CDR3: CAPGYGYTF; DNA: TGTGCCCCAGGATATGGCTACACCTTC; D: -; V: TRBV10-3; J: TRBJ1-2; size: -
CDR3: CASSQPTGLTGNTIYF; DNA: TGTGCCAGCAGCCAACCCACAGGGCTCACTGGAAACACCATATATTTT; D: -; V: TRBV14; J: TRBJ1-3; size: few
CDR3: CASSESGLGGPETQYF; DNA: TGCGCCAGCAGTGAGTCGGGGTTAGGGGGACCCGAGACCCAGTACTTC; D: -; V: TRBV10-2; J: TRBJ2-5; size: many
CDR3: CASSPQLGQLNQPQHF; DNA: TGTGCCAGCAGTCCGCAGCTGGGGCAGCTAAATCAGCCCCAGCATTTT; D: -; V: TRBV2; J: TRBJ1-5; size: -
CDR3: CSARRALSGGTETQYF; DNA: TGCAGTGCTAGGCGGGCCCTGAGCGGGGGGACCGAGACCCAGTACTTC; D: TRBD2; V: TRBV20-1; J: TRBJ2-5; size: many
CDR3: CAGSADRIVTYEQYF; DNA: TGTGCCGGCAGCGCCGACAGGATAGTAACCTACGAGCAGTACTTC; D: -; V: TRBV25-1; J: TRBJ2-7; size: -
CDR3: CSARAIGGAGEQYF; DNA: TGCAGTGCTAGGGCAATTGGCGGAGCTGGAGAGCAGTACTTC; D: -; V: TRBV20-1; J: TRBJ2-7; size: -
CDR3: CASSEMWGRQPQHF; DNA: TGTGCCAGCAGTGAAATGTGGGGAAGGCAGCCCCAGCATTTT; D: -; V: TRBV6-1; J: TRBJ1-5; size: -
CDR3: CASKDRARTNYGYTF; DNA: TGTGCCAGTAAAGACAGGGCCCGCACTAACTATGGCTACACCTTC; D: TRBD1; V: TRBV19; J: TRBJ1-2; size: few
CDR3: CAISETTADQPQHF; DNA: TGTGCCATCAGTGAAACGACGGCAGATCAGCCCCAGCATTTT; D: -; V: TRBV10-3; J: TRBJ1-5; size: -
CDR3: CASQRGPQETQYF; DNA: TGTGCCAGTCAGCGGGGACCCCAAGAGACCCAGTACTTC; D: TRBD2; V: TRBV7-9; J: TRBJ2-5; size: -
CDR3: CSAISGNLPYEQYF; DNA: TGCAGTGCTATCAGCGGGAACCTCCCCTACGAGCAGTACTTC; D: TRBD2; V: TRBV20-1; J: TRBJ2-7; size: few
CDR3: CSARDLADYGYTF; DNA: TGCAGTGCTAGAGATCTGGCAGACTATGGCTACACCTTC; D: -; V: TRBV20-1; J: TRBJ1-2; size: -
CDR3: CASSYSIAGLNTEAFF; DNA: TGTGCCAGCAGTTACTCGATTGCAGGTTTGAACACTGAAGCTTTCTTT; D: -; V: TRBV6-6; J: TRBJ1-1; size: -